This T cell receptor (beta chain) comes out of a study of blood T cells in healthy people across ages. The germline V gene encodes CDR1 SGHNT and CDR2 YYREEE (reference sequence). This CDR3 comprises 19 residues. J lost 5 bases, V lost 3 bases, and 18 bases had no gene match. Comment on this clonotype: What it binds is not known.

Using a J-beta primer mix together with a sample-barcoded 5' primer, a second PCR was run for roughly 6 to 11 cycles. Researchers report that a template-switch adaptor with 12 random nucleotides tagged each cDNA molecule. TCRdb passed the 5' RACE reads through MiXCR, listing each CDR3 protein once. The sample shows 750,000 to 850,000 distinct CDR3 sequences, roughly 25% of them seen only once. The study, taken as a whole, reports: There were more naive CD4+ cells and higher diversity in long-lived donors than in aged donors.

The sample was also reused in another study, on T cells of mothers and their children. That study adds: Sequencing got over 10 million TCR beta CDR3 reads from each mother and approximately 3 million from each child.

The chain recombines TRBV5-4 with TRBJ1-5; 9 bases agree with TRBD1. This TCR was recovered from a boy under 18 in good health. Sample: blood. The CDR3 region is CASSCPHPFRTGEYQPQHF. CDR3 DNA sequence: TGTGCCAGCAGCTGCCCTCACCCTTTCCGGACAGGGGAATATCAGCCCCAGCATTTT.